The 22 T cell receptor beta chains below were found in one sample sequenced in a study of T cell changes during pregnancy in multiple sclerosis (dated by TCRdb to about 2019). The library relied on the immunoSEQ multiplex PCR assay. The table was pulled from immuneACCESS by TCRdb, which kept in-frame rearrangements only. Such tables lose some clones; where checked, under half of the loss comes from unresolved V genes, and the rest has no known cause. Within this sample are tens of thousands of clones, with approximately 92% of them counted one time only. 2.8% of the sample lies in the top ten. Sequencing used peripheral blood, obtained in the third trimester of pregnancy. All receptors derive from a female donor in good health, enrolled as a control in a pregnancy study.

This clone was detected once. The rearrangement uses TRBV25-1 and TRBJ2-7; maybe TRBD1 (6 bases). V lost 4 bases and J 0 bases, leaving 10 bases between the germline ends. The CDR3 covers 14 residues. The germline gives CDR1 MGHDK, CDR2 SYGVNS. CDR3 nucleotides: TGTGCCAGCAGTGCTGACAGGAGCTCCTACGAGCAGTACTTC. It encodes CASSADRSSYEQYF.

The chain has TRBV7-9 and TRBJ1-2, with 7 bases that match TRBD1. V lost 1 base to trimming and J lost 8 bases; unmatched junction nucleotides: 4. Per the germline V gene, CDR1 is SEHNR and CDR2 is FQNEAQ (reference sequence). The CDR3 is 13 amino acids. CDR3 sequence: CASSLVRGLGYTF. The CDR3 DNA is TGTGCCAGCAGCTTAGTGAGGGGGCTCGGCTACACCTTC. The full variable domain, with the rest looked up from reference TRBV7-9 and TRBJ1-2, is DTGVSQNPRHKITKRGQNVTFRCDPISEHNRLYWYRQTLGQGPEFLTYFQNEAQLEKSRLLSDRFSAERPKGSFSTLEIQRTEQGDSAMYLCASSLVRGLGYTFGSGTRLTVV.

This chain uses TRBV4-1 with TRBJ2-7, with D tentatively TRBD2 (6 bases). This CDR3 region has 14 residues. Germline V gene sequence: CDR1 MGHRA, CDR2 YSYEKL. V lost 4 bases and J 5 bases, leaving 15 bases between the germline ends. This CDR3 is CASSRAGTDDEQYF. CDR3 sequence (DNA): TGCGCCAGCAGCCGGGCGGGAACCGACGACGAGCAGTACTTC.

The V call is TRBV7-9, the J call TRBJ2-2; D uncertain. CDR3 length: 13 residues. Germline values: CDR1 SEHNR, CDR2 FQNEAQ (reference sequence). Trimming removed 3 bases from V and 5 bases from J, with 7 bases in between. The DNA for the CDR3 is TGTGCCAGCAGCTTTTCAGGAACCGGGGAGCTGTTTTTT. It is translated as CASSFSGTGELFF.

The chain is built from TRBV13 and TRBJ2-2; TRBD2 is a possible D gene (6 bases). The CDR3 runs 15 residues. Trimming removed 5 bases from V and 6 bases from J, with 16 bases in between. Germline CDR1 is PRHDT and CDR2 is FYEKMQ (reference sequence). CDR3 nucleotide sequence: TGTGCCAGCAGCCGAGGACTATTGGGGCCCGGGGAGCTGTTTTTT. Translated: CASSRGLLGPGELFF.

V usage is TRBV5-4 and J usage is TRBJ1-6, with a tentative D call TRBD1 (6 bases). CDR1 and CDR2 from the germline V gene are SGHNT and YYREEE (reference sequence). Deletions cut 4 bases from V and 2 bases from J, with 13 bases between. The CDR3 totals 16 residues. The CDR3, as DNA: TGTGCCAGCAGCCTTGTTCGGGACACCTATAATTCACCCCTCCACTTT. Its protein is CASSLVRDTYNSPLHF.

This sequence joins TRBV2 and TRBJ1-5; D remains unclear. The V and J ends lost 3 bases and 5 bases respectively, with 11 bases between them. Looked up from germline, CDR1 is SNHLY and CDR2 is FYNNEI. This CDR3 contains 14 residues. CDR3 bases: TGTGCCAGCAGTGATCGGGGTGACGATCAGCCCCAGCATTTT. It encodes CASSDRGDDQPQHF.

The chain employs TRBV6-4 and TRBJ2-5; 7 bases agree with TRBD1. Germline V gene data show CDR1 as MRHNA and CDR2 as SNTAGT. The ends lost 6 bases at V and 2 bases at J; junction bases unmatched: 15. The CDR3 extends over 17 amino acids. CDR3 amino acids: CASSGARGQGEQETQYF. The DNA of the CDR3 is TGTGCCAGCAGCGGGGCCCGGGGCCAGGGGGAACAAGAGACCCAGTACTTC.

The V and J genes are TRBV5-6 and TRBJ1-3; TRBD1 is a possible D gene (6 bases). Trimming stripped 0 bases from V and 2 bases from J, with 15 bases between. The CDR3 extends over 17 amino acids. Germline CDR1 and CDR2: SGHDT and YYEEEE. CDR3 amino acids: CASSLEGQGSAGNTIYF. As DNA, the CDR3 is TGTGCCAGCAGCTTGGAGGGCCAGGGGAGTGCTGGAAACACCATATATTTT.

This chain uses TRBV18 with TRBJ1-1; no reliable D call. V shed 3 bases and J shed 1 base, with 3 bases lying between them. Germline CDR1 KGHSH, CDR2 LQKENI. The CDR3 is 12 residues long. The CDR3 DNA reads as TGTGCCAGCTCACCCGGGAACACTGAAGCTTTCTTT. It codes for CASSPGNTEAFF.

The V gene is TRBV5-1, the J gene TRBJ2-7; 7 nucleotides match TRBD1. The J segment lost 2 bases and the V segment lost 4 bases, leaving 9 bases of the junction unmatched. CDR1 and CDR2 from the germline V gene are SGHRS and YFSETQ. The CDR3 consists of 15 residues. The CDR3 nucleotides read TGCGCCAGCAGCCAAACCCGGGACAGAACCTACGAGCAGTACTTC. Protein product: CASSQTRDRTYEQYF.

The rearrangement links TRBV15 to TRBJ2-7, with D unresolved. Germline V gene sequence: CDR1 LNHNV, CDR2 YYDKDF (reference sequence). Trimming removed 0 bases from V and 3 bases from J, with 3 bases in between. The CDR3 runs to 12 residues. The CDR3 loop reads CATSRDHYEQYF. Written as DNA, the CDR3 is TGTGCCACCAGCAGAGATCACTACGAGCAGTACTTC. The full variable domain, its missing parts supplied by reference TRBV15 and TRBJ2-7, is DAMVIQNPRYQVTQFGKPVTLSCSQTLNHNVMYWYQQKSSQAPKLLFHYYDKDFNNEADTPDNFQSRRPNTSFCFLDIRSPGLGDTAMYLCATSRDHYEQYFGPGTRLTVT.

V usage is TRBV19 and J usage is TRBJ1-1, with D hard to call. V was shortened by 7 bases and J by 2 bases, with 17 bases between the two germline ends. Looked up from germline, CDR1 is LNHDA and CDR2 is SQIVND (reference sequence). The CDR3 extends over 15 amino acids. CDR3 protein: CASIEAGGFNTEAFF. In DNA form, the CDR3 reads TGTGCCAGTATCGAGGCTGGAGGATTTAACACTGAAGCTTTCTTT.

The chain is built from TRBV19 and TRBJ2-2, with D maybe TRBD1 (5 bases). Germline loops: CDR1 LNHDA, CDR2 SQIVND (reference sequence). V dropped 4 bases and J dropped 3 bases, with 9 bases sitting between them. There are 14 residues in the CDR3. The CDR3 nucleotides read TGTGCCAGTAGTAGGGTAGGGGACACCGGGGAGCTGTTTTTT. The encoded protein is CASSRVGDTGELFF.

This chain connects TRBV5-1 to TRBJ2-3, with a possible D match to TRBD2 (5 bases). The CDR3 totals 15 residues. The V end lost 4 bases, the J end lost 6 bases, and 18 bases lay between the germline ends. CDR1 is SGHRS and CDR2 is YFSETQ in the germline V gene. The CDR3 DNA sequence: TGCGCCAGCAGCCCGCGGGCTCCGGGGTTGGATACGCAGTATTTT. The encoded protein is CASSPRAPGLDTQYF.

This chain connects TRBV5-6 to TRBJ2-3; 14 nucleotides agree with TRBD2. Germline lookup yields CDR1 SGHDT and CDR2 YYEEEE. V dropped 4 bases and J dropped 1; count of bases not matched to a gene: 8. The CDR3 sequence is 18 residues long. The CDR3 spells CASSLGTSGGWGTDTQYF. The CDR3 DNA sequence: TGTGCCAGCAGCCTGGGGACTAGCGGGGGTTGGGGCACAGATACGCAGTATTTT.

This sequence joins TRBV9 and TRBJ2-1, with D perhaps TRBD2 (6 bases). The germline V gene has CDR1 SGDLS and CDR2 YYNGEE. The CDR3 extends over 21 amino acids. With 2 bases removed from V and 0 bases from J, the gap between germline ends came to 27 bases. The DNA of the CDR3 is TGTGCCAGCAGCGTTTCCACCATAGCGGCACACAAACTAAGCTCCTACAATGAGCAGTTCTTC. The encoded protein is CASSVSTIAAHKLSSYNEQFF.

This sequence joins TRBV18 and TRBJ2-7; 9 nucleotides match TRBD1. Germline values: CDR1 KGHSH, CDR2 LQKENI. The CDR3 loop spans 15 amino acids. V was clipped by 2 bases and J by 2 bases; unmatched bases: 4. The CDR3 nucleotides read TGTGCCAGCTCACCAGGGACAGGGCTAGCCTACGAGCAGTACTTC. This codes for CASSPGTGLAYEQYF.

The chain is built from TRBV5-1 and TRBJ2-7; D is possibly TRBD2 (6 bases). The germline V gene encodes CDR1 SGHRS and CDR2 YFSETQ. The CDR3 contains 13 residues. V was pared by 2 bases and J by 2 bases, with 8 bases between. The CDR3 bases are TGCGCCAGCAGCTTTAGGGAGGCCTACGAGCAGTACTTC. It translates to CASSFREAYEQYF.

The rearrangement links TRBV9 to TRBJ1-3, with TRBD1 as a possible D gene (5 bases). Trimming left V 3 bases short and J 4 bases short, with 8 bases between. Germline V gene data show CDR1 as SGDLS and CDR2 as YYNGEE. The CDR3 length is 13 residues. The CDR3 coding sequence is TGTGCCAGCAGCGGGGGCGGAGGAAACACCATATATTTT. This translates into CASSGGGGNTIYF.

The chain joins TRBV27 to TRBJ1-2, with TRBD1 matching 7 bases. The V segment lost 5 bases and the J segment 5 bases; nucleotides outside the gene matches: 5. CDR1 is MNHEY and CDR2 is SMNVEV in the germline V gene (reference sequence). The length of the CDR3 is 13 residues. The CDR3 nucleotides are TGTGCCAGCAGTGCGGACAGGCGGTATGGCTACACCTTC. Translated, it gives CASSADRRYGYTF.

The chain has TRBV4-1 and TRBJ2-7, with D possibly being TRBD2 (6 bases). V gave up 0 bases and J gave up 2 bases, with 14 bases separating them. The CDR3 has 16 amino acids. Looked up from germline, CDR1 is MGHRA and CDR2 is YSYEKL. CDR3 sequence: CASSQDKGGRTYEQYF. The DNA of the CDR3 is TGCGCCAGCAGCCAAGATAAGGGAGGTAGGACCTACGAGCAGTACTTC.